These 15 T cell receptor beta chains share one sample of origin, sequenced in a study of blood T cell repertoires in COVID-19. Data came from immunoSEQ multiplex PCR; TCRdb stores just in-frame clones and leaves some out. The sample contains fewer than 150,000 clones, roughly 89% of which appear only once. Sequencing was carried out using peripheral blood. The receptor set was obtained from a woman aged 55-69 years with COVID-19, enrolled during active disease.

CDR3 region: CASSLVTGLVIQSKDEQYF. The CDR3 DNA sequence: TGTGCCAGCAGCTTAGTTACGGGACTGGTAATTCAAAGTAAGGACGAGCAGTACTTC. The rearrangement joins TRBV7-9 to TRBJ2-7, with a weak D call TRBD2 (6 bases). The CDR3 loop spans 19 amino acids. Germline CDR1 SEHNR, CDR2 FQNEAQ (reference sequence). Deletions cut 1 base from V and 5 bases from J, with 27 bases between.

The gene calls are TRBV6-6 and TRBJ2-1, with D possibly matching TRBD2 (7 bases). Trimming removed 7 bases from V and 6 bases from J, with 13 bases in between. The CDR3 is 13 residues long. The germline V gene has CDR1 MNHNY and CDR2 SVGAGI (reference sequence). Here the CDR3 reads CASKGGASNEQFF. The CDR3 nucleotides are TGTGCCAGCAAGGGGGGGGCTAGCAATGAGCAGTTCTTC.

The chain uses TRBV5-4 and TRBJ2-4; D possibly corresponds to TRBD2 (7 bases). The CDR3 runs 14 residues. Per the germline V gene, CDR1 is SGHNT and CDR2 is YYREEE (reference sequence). V lost 0 bases and J lost 8, with 12 bases in between. This CDR3 reads CASSLEVGGDIQYF. For the CDR3, the DNA is TGTGCCAGCAGCTTGGAGGTAGGGGGGGACATTCAGTACTTC.

This clone was seen only a few times. The chain recombines TRBV9 with TRBJ2-1, with 9 bases lining up with TRBD2. The CDR3 spans 14 residues. The V gene end was trimmed by 7 bases and the J gene end by 3 bases; junction bases not matched to a gene: 5. Germline-derived CDR1 and CDR2 are SGDLS and YYNGEE. CDR3 DNA: TGTGCCAGCGGGCTAGCGGGGAACTACAATGAGCAGTTCTTC. Protein product: CASGLAGNYNEQFF.

This sequence joins TRBV11-2 and TRBJ2-3; 8 bases line up with TRBD2. Germline CDR1 SGHAT, CDR2 FQNNGV. Trimming cost V 4 bases and J 2 bases; bases outside gene matches: 11. This CDR3 is built from 17 residues. The CDR3 coding sequence is TGTGCCAGCAGCTATGGGGGGATGCGGGGGGACACAGATACGCAGTATTTT. As protein: CASSYGGMRGDTDTQYF. The variable domain in full, completed from reference TRBV11-2 and TRBJ2-3, reads EAGVAQSPRYKIIEKRQSVAFWCNPISGHATLYWYQQILGQGPKLLIQFQNNGVVDDSQLPKDRFSAERLKGVDSTLKIQPAKLEDSAVYLCASSYGGMRGDTDTQYFGPGTRLTVL.

This chain joins TRBV3-1 (or the pseudogene TRBV3-2) and TRBJ2-1; 10 nucleotides agree with TRBD2. Germline V gene sequence: CDR1 LGHDT, CDR2 YNNKEL (reference sequence). Unmatched junction bases numbered 4, after V lost 0 bases and J lost 2 bases. The CDR3 loop spans 17 amino acids. The CDR3 sequence is CASSQDLGLAPYNEQFF. The DNA for the CDR3 is TGTGCCAGCAGCCAAGATTTGGGACTAGCGCCCTACAATGAGCAGTTCTTC.

The chain couples TRBV18 to TRBJ2-5; D ambiguous. This CDR3 has 14 residues. The germline V gene encodes CDR1 KGHSH and CDR2 LQKENI. V dropped 3 bases and J dropped 0 bases, with 8 bases sitting between them. For the CDR3, the DNA is TGTGCCAGCTCACCTCGACAAGACCAAGAGACCCAGTACTTC. It is translated as CASSPRQDQETQYF.

The chain employs TRBV3-1 (or the pseudogene TRBV3-2) and TRBJ1-2; TRBD1 might be the D (6 bases). V was pared by 7 bases and J by 8 bases, with 26 bases between. This CDR3 region has 16 residues. Germline CDR1 LGHDT, CDR2 YNNKEL (reference sequence). Here the CDR3 reads CASNNLILGGKDGYTF. The CDR3 DNA is TGTGCCAGCAACAATCTGATATTAGGGGGTAAAGACGGCTACACCTTC.

In this sample, this clone turned up a few times. The chain couples TRBV5-6 to TRBJ1-1; the D gene is possibly TRBD1 (5 bases). Germline values: CDR1 SGHDT, CDR2 YYEEEE. CDR3 length: 16 residues. Trimming left V 5 bases short and J 1 base short, with 18 bases between. This CDR3 reads CASRPLGGSGNTEAFF. As DNA, the CDR3 is TGTGCCAGCAGGCCCCTCGGGGGGTCGGGGAACACTGAAGCTTTCTTT.

The V and J genes are TRBV11-2 and TRBJ2-7; D perhaps matches TRBD2 (5 bases). Germline V CDR1 and CDR2: SGHAT, FQNNGV. Trimming removed 4 bases at V and 0 bases at J, with 13 bases between. The CDR3 covers 15 residues. The CDR3: CASSSLGRASYEQYF. As DNA, the CDR3 is TGTGCCAGCAGCTCCCTGGGGAGAGCCTCCTACGAGCAGTACTTC.

The chain uses TRBV10-3 and TRBJ2-1; D is possibly TRBD2 (5 bases). The V gene's germline CDR1 is ENHRY and CDR2 SYGVKD. This CDR3 is built from 15 residues. The ends were cut back, 6 bases at V and 4 bases at J, with 16 bases in the middle. For the CDR3, the DNA is TGTGCCATCAGGGGAGAAAAGAAGTATTACAATGAGCAGTTCTTC. Its translation is CAIRGEKKYYNEQFF.

The chain has TRBV5-4 and TRBJ2-2, with TRBD1 as a possible D gene (6 bases). V gave up 0 bases and J gave up 4 bases, with 13 bases separating them. The CDR3 extends over 16 amino acids. Germline loops: CDR1 SGHNT, CDR2 YYREEE (reference sequence). The CDR3 nucleotides read TGTGCCAGCAGCTTGGCTGCGTCAGGGGTCACCGGGGAGCTGTTTTTT. The encoded protein is CASSLAASGVTGELFF.

The genes are TRBV19 and TRBJ1-6; D may be TRBD1 (6 bases). V lost 5 bases, J lost 8 bases, and 25 bases lay in between. The germline V gene has CDR1 LNHDA and CDR2 SQIVND (reference sequence). The CDR3 loop spans 18 amino acids. Here the CDR3 DNA reads TGTGCCAGTAGTTACGGTCGTTGGGGGGGCCGTGGCGATTCACCCCTCCACTTT. Its translation: CASSYGRWGGRGDSPLHF.

The chain joins TRBV7-2 to TRBJ2-2, with D maybe TRBD1 (6 bases). CDR3 size: 13 residues. Looked up from germline, CDR1 is SGHTA and CDR2 is FQGNSA. Trimming pared 5 bases from V and 6 bases from J, leaving 10 bases between. The CDR3 loop is CASSRRQAGELFF. As DNA, the CDR3 is TGTGCCAGCAGCCGCCGACAGGCCGGGGAGCTGTTTTTT.

The V and J genes are TRBV10-3 and TRBJ2-3; 10 bases align to TRBD1. The V segment lost 6 bases and the J segment 1 base; nucleotides outside the gene matches: 4. Germline CDR1 and CDR2: ENHRY and SYGVKD. This CDR3 spans 15 amino acids. CDR3 sequence: CAISSGTGGTDTQYF. CDR3 bases: TGTGCCATCAGCTCCGGGACAGGGGGCACAGATACGCAGTATTTT.